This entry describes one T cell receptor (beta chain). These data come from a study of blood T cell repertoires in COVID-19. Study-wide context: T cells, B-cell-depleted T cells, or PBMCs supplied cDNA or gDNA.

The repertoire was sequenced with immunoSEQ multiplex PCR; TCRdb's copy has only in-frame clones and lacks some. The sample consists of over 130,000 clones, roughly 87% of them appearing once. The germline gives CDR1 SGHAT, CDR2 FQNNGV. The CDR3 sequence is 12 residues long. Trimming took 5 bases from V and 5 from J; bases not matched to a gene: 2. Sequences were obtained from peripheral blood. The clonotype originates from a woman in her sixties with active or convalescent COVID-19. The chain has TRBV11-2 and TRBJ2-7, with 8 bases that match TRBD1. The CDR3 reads CASSLDRDEQYF. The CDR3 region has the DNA TGTGCCAGCAGCCTGGACAGGGACGAGCAGTACTTC.